One T cell receptor beta chain is described in this entry. The target antigen is unknown. One junction end does not reproduce the germline sequence, and a read error may be involved. TCR cDNA, made by 5'RACE template switching, carried an added universal primer site and UMIs. TCRdb re-called the 5' RACE reads with MiXCR, one entry per CDR3 protein. The sample has some 400,000 distinct CDR3 sequences, roughly 6.1% seen once; the top ten hold 14% to 15%. CDR1 and CDR2 (germline): SGHTA, FQGNSA. The CDR3 sequence is 15 residues long. These data belong to a study of T cells after yellow fever vaccination. Whole-study results and caveats: Subsequent to the booster, the majority of primary-vaccination clones reappeared (around 95% CD4, around 90% CD8).

Sequencing used PBMCs, obtained 5 days after the yellow fever booster vaccination. The chain links TRBV7-2 to TRBJ1-5; D remains unclear. This clonotype was sampled from a man under 40 who received the YFV17D yellow fever vaccine. DNA for the CDR3: TGTGCCAGCAGCCTAGGAGGGCACGGGGATCAGCCCCACCATTTT. It encodes CASSLGGHGDQPHHF.